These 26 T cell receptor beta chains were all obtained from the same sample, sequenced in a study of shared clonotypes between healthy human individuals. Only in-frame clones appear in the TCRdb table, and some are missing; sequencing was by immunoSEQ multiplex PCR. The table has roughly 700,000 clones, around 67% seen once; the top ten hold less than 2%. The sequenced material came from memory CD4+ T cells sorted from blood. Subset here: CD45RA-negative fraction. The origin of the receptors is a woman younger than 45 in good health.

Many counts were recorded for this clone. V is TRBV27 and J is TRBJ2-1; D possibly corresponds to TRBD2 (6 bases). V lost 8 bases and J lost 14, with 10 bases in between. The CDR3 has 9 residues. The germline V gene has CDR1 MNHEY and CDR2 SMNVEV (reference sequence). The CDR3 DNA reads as TGTGCCAGCCTTCGCGGGAAGTTCTTC. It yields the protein CASLRGKFF.

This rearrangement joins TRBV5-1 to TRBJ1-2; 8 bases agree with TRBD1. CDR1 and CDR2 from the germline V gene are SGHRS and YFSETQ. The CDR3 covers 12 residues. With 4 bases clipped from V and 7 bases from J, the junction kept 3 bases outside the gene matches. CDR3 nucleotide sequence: TGCGCCAGCAGCACCGGGACAGGTGGCTACACCTTC. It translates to CASSTGTGGYTF.

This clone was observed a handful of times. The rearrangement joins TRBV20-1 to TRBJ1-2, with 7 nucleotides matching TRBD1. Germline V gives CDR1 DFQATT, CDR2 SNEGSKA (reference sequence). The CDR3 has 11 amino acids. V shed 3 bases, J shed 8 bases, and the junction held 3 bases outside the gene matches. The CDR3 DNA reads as TGCAGTGCTAGGCGACAGGGAGGCTACACCTTC. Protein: CSARRQGGYTF.

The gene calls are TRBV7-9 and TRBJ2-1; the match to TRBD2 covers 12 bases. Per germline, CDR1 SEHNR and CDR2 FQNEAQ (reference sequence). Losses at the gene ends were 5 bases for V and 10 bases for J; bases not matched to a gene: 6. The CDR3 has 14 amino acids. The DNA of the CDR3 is TGTGCCAGCAGCATCCTAGCGGGAGGGGAGGAGCAGTTCTTC. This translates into CASSILAGGEEQFF. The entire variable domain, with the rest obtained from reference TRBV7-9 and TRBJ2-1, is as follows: DTGVSQNPRHKITKRGQNVTFRCDPISEHNRLYWYRQTLGQGPEFLTYFQNEAQLEKSRLLSDRFSAERPKGSFSTLEIQRTEQGDSAMYLCASSILAGGEEQFFGPGTRLTVL.

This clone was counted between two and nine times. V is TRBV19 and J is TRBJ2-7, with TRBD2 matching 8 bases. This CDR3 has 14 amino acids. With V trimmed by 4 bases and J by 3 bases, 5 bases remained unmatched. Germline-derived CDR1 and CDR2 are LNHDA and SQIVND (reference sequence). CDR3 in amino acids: CASSTPGGGYEQYF. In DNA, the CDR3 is TGTGCCAGTAGTACCCCCGGGGGGGGCTACGAGCAGTACTTC. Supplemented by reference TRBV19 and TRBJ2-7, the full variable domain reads DGGITQSPKYLFRKEGQNVTLSCEQNLNHDAMYWYRQDPGQGLRLIYYSQIVNDFQKGDIAEGYSVSREKKESFPLTVTSAQKNPTAFYLCASSTPGGGYEQYFGPGTRLTVT.

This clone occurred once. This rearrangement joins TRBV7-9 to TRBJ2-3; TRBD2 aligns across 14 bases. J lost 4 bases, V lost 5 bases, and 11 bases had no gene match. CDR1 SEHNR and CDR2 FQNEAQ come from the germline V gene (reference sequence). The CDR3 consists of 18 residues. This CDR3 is CASSPRPTSGRVSDTQYF. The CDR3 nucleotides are TGTGCCAGCAGCCCACGACCGACTAGCGGGAGGGTTTCAGATACGCAGTATTTT.

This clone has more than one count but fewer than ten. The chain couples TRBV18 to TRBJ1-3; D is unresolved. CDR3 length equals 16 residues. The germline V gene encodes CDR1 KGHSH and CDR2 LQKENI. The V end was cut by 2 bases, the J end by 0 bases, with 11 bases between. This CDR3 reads CASSPMDPFSGNTIYF. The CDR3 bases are TGTGCCAGCTCACCAATGGACCCCTTCTCTGGAAACACCATATATTTT.

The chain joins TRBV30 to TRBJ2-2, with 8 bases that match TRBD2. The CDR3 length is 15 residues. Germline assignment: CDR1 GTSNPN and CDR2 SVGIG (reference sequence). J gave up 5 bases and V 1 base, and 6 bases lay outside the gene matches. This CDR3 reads CAWSGRAGGTGELFF. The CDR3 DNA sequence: TGTGCCTGGAGTGGGAGGGCGGGAGGTACCGGGGAGCTGTTTTTT.

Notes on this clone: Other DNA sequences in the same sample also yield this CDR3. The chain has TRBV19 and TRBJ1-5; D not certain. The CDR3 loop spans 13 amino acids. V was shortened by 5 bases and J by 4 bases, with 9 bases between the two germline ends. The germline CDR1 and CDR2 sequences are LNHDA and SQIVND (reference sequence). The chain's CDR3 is CASSPVSNQPQHF. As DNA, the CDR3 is TGTGCCAGTAGTCCCGTATCAAATCAGCCCCAGCATTTT.

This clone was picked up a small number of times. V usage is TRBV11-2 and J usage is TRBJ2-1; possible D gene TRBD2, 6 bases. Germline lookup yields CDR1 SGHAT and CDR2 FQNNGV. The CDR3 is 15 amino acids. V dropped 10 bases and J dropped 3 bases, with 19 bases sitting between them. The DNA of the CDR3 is TGTGCCACAGCCCTTGGTAGCGGTCTCTACAATGAGCAGTTCTTC. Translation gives CATALGSGLYNEQFF.

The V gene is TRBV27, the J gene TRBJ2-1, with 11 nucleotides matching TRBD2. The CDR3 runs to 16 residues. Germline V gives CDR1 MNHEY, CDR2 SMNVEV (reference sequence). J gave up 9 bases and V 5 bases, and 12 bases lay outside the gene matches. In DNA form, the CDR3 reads TGTGCCAGCAGTCCTGGGGGGACTAGCGGTATACGTGAGCAGTTCTTC. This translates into CASSPGGTSGIREQFF.

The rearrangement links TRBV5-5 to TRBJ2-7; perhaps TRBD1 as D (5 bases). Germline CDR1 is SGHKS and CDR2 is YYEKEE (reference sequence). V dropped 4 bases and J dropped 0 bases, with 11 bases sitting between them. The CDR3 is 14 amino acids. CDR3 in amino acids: CASSRTHGSYEQYF. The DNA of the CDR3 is TGTGCCAGCAGCCGGACACATGGCTCCTACGAGCAGTACTTC.

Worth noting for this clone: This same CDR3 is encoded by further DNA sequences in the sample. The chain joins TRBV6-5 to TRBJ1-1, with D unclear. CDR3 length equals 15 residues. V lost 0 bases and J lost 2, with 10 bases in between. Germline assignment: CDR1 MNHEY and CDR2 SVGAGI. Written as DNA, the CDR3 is TGTGCCAGCAGTTACTCGAGGGCCAGTAACACTGAAGCTTTCTTT. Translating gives CASSYSRASNTEAFF.

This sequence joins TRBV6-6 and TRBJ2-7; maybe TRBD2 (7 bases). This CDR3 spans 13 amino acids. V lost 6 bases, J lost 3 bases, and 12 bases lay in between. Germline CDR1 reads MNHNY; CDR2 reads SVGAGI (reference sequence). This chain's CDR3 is CASRRGLGYEQYF. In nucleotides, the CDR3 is TGTGCCAGCAGGCGGGGGCTGGGCTACGAGCAGTACTTC.

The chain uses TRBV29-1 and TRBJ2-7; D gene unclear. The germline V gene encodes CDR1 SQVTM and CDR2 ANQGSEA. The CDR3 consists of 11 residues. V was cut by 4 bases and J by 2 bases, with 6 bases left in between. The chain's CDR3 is CSVGDAYEQYF. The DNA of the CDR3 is TGCAGCGTTGGGGATGCCTACGAGCAGTACTTC.

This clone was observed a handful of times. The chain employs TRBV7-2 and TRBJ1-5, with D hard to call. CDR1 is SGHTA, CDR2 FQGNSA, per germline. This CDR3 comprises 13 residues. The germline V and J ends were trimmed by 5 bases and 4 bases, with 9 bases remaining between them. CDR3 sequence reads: CASSLERNQPQHF. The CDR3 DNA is TGTGCCAGCAGCCTCGAGAGGAATCAGCCCCAGCATTTT.

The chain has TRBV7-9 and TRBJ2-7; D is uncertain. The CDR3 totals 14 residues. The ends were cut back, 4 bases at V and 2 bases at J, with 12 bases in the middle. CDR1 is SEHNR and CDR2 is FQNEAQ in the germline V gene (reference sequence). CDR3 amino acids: CASSSSRLAYEQYF. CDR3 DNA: TGTGCCAGCAGCTCAAGCAGGCTCGCCTACGAGCAGTACTTC.

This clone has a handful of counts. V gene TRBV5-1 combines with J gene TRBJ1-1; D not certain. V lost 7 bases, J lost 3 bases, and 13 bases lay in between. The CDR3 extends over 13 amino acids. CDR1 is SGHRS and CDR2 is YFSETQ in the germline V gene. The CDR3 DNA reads TGCGCCAGCCAAGCCCGCCTGGACACTGAAGCTTTCTTT. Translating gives CASQARLDTEAFF.

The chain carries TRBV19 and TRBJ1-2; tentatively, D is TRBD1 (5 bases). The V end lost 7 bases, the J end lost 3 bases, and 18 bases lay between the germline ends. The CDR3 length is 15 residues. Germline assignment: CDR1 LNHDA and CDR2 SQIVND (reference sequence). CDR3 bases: TGTGCCAGTACCCTACACCCCCGGGGCGACTATGGCTACACCTTC. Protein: CASTLHPRGDYGYTF. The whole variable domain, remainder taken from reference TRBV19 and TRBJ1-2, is DGGITQSPKYLFRKEGQNVTLSCEQNLNHDAMYWYRQDPGQGLRLIYYSQIVNDFQKGDIAEGYSVSREKKESFPLTVTSAQKNPTAFYLCASTLHPRGDYGYTFGSGTRLTVV.

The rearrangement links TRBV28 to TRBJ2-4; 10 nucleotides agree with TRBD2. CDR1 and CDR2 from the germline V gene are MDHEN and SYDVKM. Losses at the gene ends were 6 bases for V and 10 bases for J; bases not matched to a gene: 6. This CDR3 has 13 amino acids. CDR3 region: CASRGGLAEIQYF. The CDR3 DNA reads TGTGCCAGCAGAGGCGGACTAGCGGAGATTCAGTACTTC.

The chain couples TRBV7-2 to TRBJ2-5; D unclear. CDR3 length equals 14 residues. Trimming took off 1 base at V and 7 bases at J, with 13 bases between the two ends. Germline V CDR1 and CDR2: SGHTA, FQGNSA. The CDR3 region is CASSLERSRRTQYF. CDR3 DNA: TGTGCCAGCAGCTTAGAGAGGTCCCGGCGGACCCAGTACTTC.

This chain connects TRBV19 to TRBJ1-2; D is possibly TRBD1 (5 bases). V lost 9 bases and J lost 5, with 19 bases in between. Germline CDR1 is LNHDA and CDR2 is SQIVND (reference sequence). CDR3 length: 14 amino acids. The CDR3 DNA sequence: TGTGCCAGCGACAACAACTCAGGACAATATGGCTACACCTTC. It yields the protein CASDNNSGQYGYTF.

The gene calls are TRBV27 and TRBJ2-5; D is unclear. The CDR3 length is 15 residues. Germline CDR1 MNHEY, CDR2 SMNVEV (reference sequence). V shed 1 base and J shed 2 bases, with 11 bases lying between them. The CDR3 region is CASSLWFTPQETQYF. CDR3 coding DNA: TGTGCCAGCAGTTTATGGTTCACACCGCAAGAGACCCAGTACTTC.

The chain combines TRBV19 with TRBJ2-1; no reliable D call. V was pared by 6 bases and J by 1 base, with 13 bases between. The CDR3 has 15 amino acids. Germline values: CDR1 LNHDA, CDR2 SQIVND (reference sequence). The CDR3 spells CASSFDGGSYNEQFF. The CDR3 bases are TGTGCCAGTAGCTTCGACGGTGGGTCCTACAATGAGCAGTTCTTC.

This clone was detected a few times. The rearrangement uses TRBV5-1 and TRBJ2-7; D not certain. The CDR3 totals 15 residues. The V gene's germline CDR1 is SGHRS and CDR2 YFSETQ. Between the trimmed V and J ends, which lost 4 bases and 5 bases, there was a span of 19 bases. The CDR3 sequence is CASSRAAGRGDEQYF. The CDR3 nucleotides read TGCGCCAGCAGCCGTGCGGCCGGGCGCGGCGACGAGCAGTACTTC.

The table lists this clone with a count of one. CDR3 loop: CASSAGYNEQFF. CDR3 DNA sequence: TGTGCCAGCAGTGCTGGGTACAATGAGCAGTTCTTC. V gene TRBV25-1 combines with J gene TRBJ2-1; the D is unclear. Germline V CDR1 and CDR2: MGHDK, SYGVNS. The CDR3 is 12 residues long. Deletions cut 4 bases from V and 4 bases from J, with 5 bases between.